This entry features one TCR beta chain sequence. Its specific antigen is unknown. Per-base quality was not reported, and no clone a single base away is much larger than it. TCRbeta CDR3 regions were amplified from genomic DNA using the immunoSEQ Assay, a bias-controlled multiplex PCR. Turning to the authors' computational methods: The number of nucleated cells in each sample was estimated from the amplification of reference gene primers within the assay. Sequence reads were collapsed and filtered to measure the absolute abundance of every unique TCRbeta CDR3 rearrangement. For each sample, productive Simpson clonality was calculated as the square root of Simpson's diversity index over productive rearrangements. TCRdb stores this immuneACCESS table with in-frame sequences only. Part of the clones is absent; in the studies checked, under half of the shortfall reflects unresolved V genes, and no reason is known for the rest. V, J and clone size are taken as reported in that table, and D and trimming were inferred from the DNA itself. The sample has about 370,000 clones on record, approximately 87% of them singletons. The biggest ten clones account for more than 9% of the sample.

This entry is derived from a study of blood T cell repertoires in COVID-19 (dated by TCRdb to the early 2020s). Broadly, across the study: Collaborator samples came from the United States, Italy and Spain and covered acute and convalescent phases of COVID-19. The prospective study material was composed of cDNA or gDNA derived from T cells, B-cell-depleted T cells, or PBMCs. The dataset comprised deeply sampled blood TCRbeta repertoires from subjects exposed to, actively infected with, or recovered from COVID-19. The repertoires were released in a freely available public database meant as a resource for research on the immune response to SARS-CoV-2. The samples were drawn from the first 160 participants of the ongoing ImmuneRACE study and from some 1,300 subjects provided by 6 global collaborators. A de-identified subject ID, COVID-19 status, age in years and sex were almost always included in the sample metadata. Where HLA class I and class II types were available, the types were taken from metadata supplied by the sample provider, not from assay-based typing.

At one collaborating source in Seattle, patients were enrolled during active infection and were followed longitudinally through the course of disease. The collaborating institutions used their own protocols to collect whole blood in K2EDTA tubes. Collaborator samples were shipped for TCRbeta analysis as frozen whole blood, isolated PBMCs, or DNA extracted from either sample type. V and J lose 7 bases and 2 bases, and a span of 5 bases separates them. Spanning cysteine to phenylalanine, the CDR3 consists of 11 amino acids. Only CDR3 DNA is held: 33 bases, read in frame from base 1. Based on the germline V gene, the CDR1 and CDR2 sequences are MDHEN and SYDVKM. Broader findings and caveats from the paper: The amount of clinical and demographic metadata varied by source and participant and was provided uncurated.

This sequence uses TRBV28 and TRBJ2-5, with no D gene named confidently. The receptor was isolated from a woman in her 30s with COVID-19, enrolled during active disease. The sequencing sample was made of peripheral blood. CDR3 protein: CASTRQETQYF. The nucleotide sequence is TGTGCCAGCACCCGTCAAGAGACCCAGTACTTC.